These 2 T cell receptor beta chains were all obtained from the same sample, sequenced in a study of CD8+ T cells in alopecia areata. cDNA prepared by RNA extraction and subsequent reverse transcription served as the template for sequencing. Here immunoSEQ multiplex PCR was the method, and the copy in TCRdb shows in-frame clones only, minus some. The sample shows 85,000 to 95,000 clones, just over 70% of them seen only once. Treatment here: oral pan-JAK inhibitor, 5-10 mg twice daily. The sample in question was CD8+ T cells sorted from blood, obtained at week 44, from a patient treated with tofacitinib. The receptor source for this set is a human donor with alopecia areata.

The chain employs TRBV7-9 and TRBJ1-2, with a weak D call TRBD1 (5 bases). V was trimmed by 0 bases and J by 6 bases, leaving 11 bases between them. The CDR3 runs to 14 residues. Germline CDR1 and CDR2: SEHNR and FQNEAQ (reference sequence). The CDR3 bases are TGTGCCAGCAGCTTAGCGGACACCGGGGATGGCTACACCTTC. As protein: CASSLADTGDGYTF.

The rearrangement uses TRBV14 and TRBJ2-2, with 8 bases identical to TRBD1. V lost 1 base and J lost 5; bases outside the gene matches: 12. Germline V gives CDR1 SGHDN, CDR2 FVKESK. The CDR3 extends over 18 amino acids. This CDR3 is CASSQVTTPRGQTGELFF. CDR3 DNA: TGTGCCAGCAGCCAAGTAACCACGCCCAGGGGGCAAACCGGGGAGCTGTTTTTT.